A single sample is the source of the 21 T cell receptor beta chains below, sequenced in a study of cytomegalovirus exposure and HLA in healthy donors. The repertoire was sequenced with immunoSEQ multiplex PCR; TCRdb's copy has only in-frame clones and lacks some. The sample carries approximately 160,000 clones, around 90% recorded once. Material: PBMCs. Receptors were obtained from a young woman in good health and CMV-seropositive.

CDR3 bases: TGCGCCAGCAGCCAAGATTTAGCGGTTACCTACGAGCAGTACTTC. It yields the protein CASSQDLAVTYEQYF. The rearrangement links TRBV4-3 to TRBJ2-7; tentative D call: TRBD2 (6 bases). The V gene's germline CDR1 is LGHNA and CDR2 YSLEER. CDR3 size: 15 residues. V lost 0 bases, J lost 2 bases, and 11 bases lay in between.

The rearrangement joins TRBV27 to TRBJ2-2; 13 nucleotides line up with TRBD2. V lost 9 bases and J lost 5; bases outside the gene matches: 21. This CDR3 contains 20 residues. CDR1 and CDR2 from the germline V gene are MNHEY and SMNVEV (reference sequence). The CDR3 region has the DNA TGTGCCAGGGGTGGAAGGGCAGAACTAGCGGGAGGGCCGGGGACCGGGGAGCTGTTTTTT. Residues: CARGGRAELAGGPGTGELFF.

V is TRBV5-1 and J is TRBJ2-7; 8 bases match TRBD1. V lost 4 bases, J lost 3 bases, and 15 bases stayed unmatched. The CDR3 has 17 amino acids. Germline lookup yields CDR1 SGHRS and CDR2 YFSETQ. The CDR3 reads CASSPRTGLLPRYEQYF. The CDR3 region has the DNA TGCGCCAGCAGCCCCAGGACAGGGCTCCTACCCCGCTACGAGCAGTACTTC.

This clone was seen only once. This chain links TRBV7-9 with TRBJ1-3, with D uncertain. The V gene's germline CDR1 is SEHNR and CDR2 FQNEAQ (reference sequence). V lost 4 bases and J 1 base, leaving 11 bases between the germline ends. The CDR3 totals 15 residues. In DNA form, the CDR3 reads TGTGCCAGCAGCTCAGTCGGGTCGTCTGGAAACACCATATATTTT. Amino acids: CASSSVGSSGNTIYF.

This rearrangement joins TRBV2 to TRBJ2-7; D uncertain. Germline V gene sequence: CDR1 SNHLY, CDR2 FYNNEI. Trimming pared 10 bases from V and 2 bases from J, leaving 12 bases between. The CDR3 is 12 amino acids. The CDR3 loop is CATKTAPYEQYF. DNA for the CDR3: TGTGCCACCAAGACTGCACCCTACGAGCAGTACTTC. Full variable domain (remainder filled in from reference TRBV2 and TRBJ2-7): EPEVTQTPSHQVTQMGQEVILRCVPISNHLYFYWYRQILGQKVEFLVSFYNNEISEKSEIFDDQFSVERPDGSNFTLKIRSTKLEDSAMYFCATKTAPYEQYFGPGTRLTVT.

The V gene is TRBV12-5, the J gene TRBJ2-1, with D uncertain. The V gene lost 6 bases and the J gene lost 4 bases, with 10 bases spanning the gap. Germline CDR1 and CDR2: LGHNT and FRNRAP. This CDR3 spans 13 amino acids. CDR3 coding DNA: TGTGCTAGTGGCACCGCCGGGTACAATGAGCAGTTCTTC. Residues: CASGTAGYNEQFF.

The V gene is TRBV4-2, the J gene TRBJ2-1; 11 positions agree with TRBD1. This CDR3 is built from 16 residues. V lost 1 base to trimming and J lost 6 bases; unmatched junction nucleotides: 5. Germline V gives CDR1 LGHNA, CDR2 YNFKEQ. The CDR3 sequence is CASSQVTGTGGNEQFF. The CDR3 nucleotides are TGTGCCAGCAGCCAAGTCACCGGGACAGGGGGCAATGAGCAGTTCTTC.

V gene TRBV7-9 combines with J gene TRBJ2-3; a weak D match, TRBD2 (6 bases). Trimming shortened V by 8 bases and J by 0 bases, and 12 bases separated the two germline ends. Looked up from germline, CDR1 is SEHNR and CDR2 is FQNEAQ (reference sequence). The length of the CDR3 is 14 residues. CDR3 bases: TGTGCCAGCCGCGAGGCGGGAAGCACAGATACGCAGTATTTT. It yields the protein CASREAGSTDTQYF.

The chain joins TRBV27 to TRBJ2-5; perhaps TRBD1 as D (6 bases). Germline CDR1 is MNHEY and CDR2 is SMNVEV (reference sequence). The CDR3 covers 12 residues. V gave up 6 bases and J gave up 9 bases, with 14 bases separating them. The CDR3 region has the DNA TGTGCCAGCAGCCTACAGGGTTGGGCCCAGTACTTC. Its translation: CASSLQGWAQYF.

This chain uses TRBV7-2 with TRBJ2-3; D perhaps matches TRBD2 (5 bases). The CDR3 totals 16 residues. CDR1 is SGHTA and CDR2 is FQGNSA in the germline V gene. With 2 bases removed from V and 0 bases from J, the gap between germline ends came to 12 bases. CDR3 in DNA: TGTGCCAGCAGCTTAATCGCTTCGGGGAGCACAGATACGCAGTATTTT. It translates to CASSLIASGSTDTQYF.

The V call is TRBV6-1, the J call TRBJ1-2; 7 bases fit TRBD1. Germline CDR1 reads MNHNS; CDR2 reads SASEGT. The CDR3 runs to 13 residues. Trimming cost V 4 bases and J 5 bases; bases outside gene matches: 4. CDR3 sequence (DNA): TGTGCCAGCAGTGCACAGGGGAAGTATGGCTACACCTTC. Protein product: CASSAQGKYGYTF.

This chain joins TRBV2 and TRBJ2-1; 7 bases match TRBD1. This CDR3 has 15 amino acids. Germline lookup yields CDR1 SNHLY and CDR2 FYNNEI. With V trimmed by 6 bases and J by 7 bases, 12 bases remained unmatched. DNA of the CDR3: TGTGCCAGCAGCCCCGAAGGGGGCGGCGGGAATGAGCAGTTCTTC. The encoded protein is CASSPEGGGGNEQFF.

This clone was seen just once. This sequence joins TRBV28 and TRBJ1-2, with 8 nucleotides matching TRBD1. The germline V gene has CDR1 MDHEN and CDR2 SYDVKM. V shed 4 bases, J shed 8 bases, and the junction held 15 bases outside the gene matches. The CDR3 is 16 amino acids. Here the CDR3 DNA reads TGTGCCAGCAGTTCGCCAACAGGGGGGCGTGTGGAAGGCTACACCTTC. Translated: CASSSPTGGRVEGYTF.

This sequence joins TRBV7-2 and TRBJ2-5, with TRBD2 identical over 9 bases. This CDR3 comprises 15 residues. Germline values: CDR1 SGHTA, CDR2 FQGNSA. The V and J ends lost 2 bases and 2 bases, in that order; junction bases with no gene match: 3. This CDR3 is CASSLQAGGQETQYF. Here the CDR3 DNA reads TGTGCCAGCAGCTTACAGGCGGGGGGGCAAGAGACCCAGTACTTC.

This chain connects TRBV4-1 to TRBJ1-2; 8 nucleotides match TRBD1. Germline trimming cut 3 bases from V and 1 base from J; bases unmatched to any gene: 7. The CDR3 extends over 16 amino acids. Germline assignment: CDR1 MGHRA and CDR2 YSYEKL. CDR3 nucleotide sequence: TGCGCCAGCAGCCAGGCCGGGACAGGAGTTAACTATGGCTACACCTTC. Protein product: CASSQAGTGVNYGYTF.

The CDR3 DNA reads TGTGCCAGCAGTCACAGGGGGACTACACAAAACATTCAGTACTTC. This translates into CASSHRGTTQNIQYF. The chain has TRBV4-2 and TRBJ2-4; tentative D call: TRBD1 (8 bases). Trimming pared 6 bases from V and 5 bases from J, leaving 17 bases between. This CDR3 comprises 15 residues. Germline V gene sequence: CDR1 LGHNA, CDR2 YNFKEQ.

The V gene is TRBV4-1, the J gene TRBJ1-2; no reliable D call. Germline V gene sequence: CDR1 MGHRA, CDR2 YSYEKL. The CDR3 sequence is 14 residues long. Trimming removed 0 bases at V and 8 bases at J, with 13 bases between. CDR3 in amino acids: CASSQEVSRSGYTF. The CDR3 bases are TGCGCCAGCAGCCAAGAGGTTTCCAGGTCCGGCTACACCTTC.

The V call is TRBV19, the J call TRBJ1-5, with 8 bases matching TRBD1. CDR1 is LNHDA and CDR2 is SQIVND in the germline V gene (reference sequence). This CDR3 comprises 17 residues. J gave up 3 bases and V 5 bases, and 12 bases lay outside the gene matches. The CDR3 region is CASSETGQGRHNQPQHF. For the CDR3, the DNA is TGTGCCAGTAGTGAAACTGGACAGGGCCGTCACAATCAGCCCCAGCATTTT.

V usage is TRBV28 and J usage is TRBJ2-2; 12 bases line up with TRBD1. CDR3 length: 18 residues. After removal of 2 bases from V and 5 bases from J, the junction contained 9 bases not matched to a gene. Germline V gene data show CDR1 as MDHEN and CDR2 as SYDVKM. The DNA for the CDR3 is TGTGCCAGCAGTTTAGGGACAGGGGGCATACATTTTACCGGGGAGCTGTTTTTT. Protein: CASSLGTGGIHFTGELFF.

V is TRBV2 and J is TRBJ2-5, with 11 nucleotides matching TRBD1. This CDR3 is 14 amino acids long. CDR1 is SNHLY and CDR2 is FYNNEI in the germline V gene. With V trimmed by 11 bases and J by 5 bases, 10 bases remained unmatched. The CDR3 is CASRQGQGVETQYF. The CDR3 DNA reads as TGTGCCTCTCGGCAGGGACAGGGGGTGGAGACCCAGTACTTC.

V and J are TRBV7-9 and TRBJ1-1; D remains ambiguous. Trimming took off 7 bases at V and 6 bases at J, with 21 bases between the two ends. Per germline, CDR1 SEHNR and CDR2 FQNEAQ (reference sequence). This CDR3 contains 15 residues. CDR3 region: CASTTSRGGRAEAFF. Written as DNA, the CDR3 is TGTGCCAGCACCACGTCCCGAGGAGGGCGAGCTGAAGCTTTCTTT.